Listed below are T cell receptor beta chains from one sample, sequenced in a study of cytotoxic CD8 clonotypes in ibrutinib-treated CLL. Sequencing was performed with immunoSEQ multiplex PCR; in TCRdb, only in-frame clones are kept and a portion is missing. The data contain about 130,000 clones, 70% to 90% of them singletons. This specimen was PBMCs, taken after 24 months of ibrutinib treatment. The source of these receptors is a human donor with chronic lymphocytic leukemia. The CDR3 runs from the conserved cysteine through the conserved F or W. A D gene is named only where the DNA matches it firmly. Clone size is not always given. Where it is, it says once, few, many or a class for expanded clones.

v_gene,d_gene,j_gene,abundance,CDR3aa,CDR3nt
TRBV5-1,-,TRBJ2-7,-,CASSSRYSNSYEQYF,TGCGCCAGCAGCTCTAGATACTCCAACTCCTACGAGCAGTACTTC
TRBV6-1,-,TRBJ2-3,-,CASSAASMTDTQYF,TGTGCCAGCAGTGCCGCCTCAATGACAGATACGCAGTATTTT
TRBV5-1,-,TRBJ2-7,-,CASSPSGVGYEQYF,TGCGCCAGCAGCCCCTCAGGGGTTGGCTACGAGCAGTACTTC
TRBV10-3,-,TRBJ2-5,-,CASRVQETQYF,TGTGCCTCCCGGGTTCAAGAGACCCAGTACTTC
TRBV5-4,TRBD2,TRBJ2-5,-,CASSLTVLGPGGETQYF,TGTGCCAGCAGCTTGACAGTCTTAGGCCCCGGGGGGGAGACCCAGTACTTC
TRBV28,-,TRBJ1-5,few,CASSFSPERNQPQHF,TGTGCCAGCAGTTTTAGTCCTGAAAGGAATCAGCCCCAGCATTTT
TRBV9,TRBD1,TRBJ1-1,few,CASSVQTGGNTEAFF,TGTGCCAGCAGCGTACAGACAGGGGGGAACACTGAAGCTTTCTTT
TRBV29-1,TRBD1,TRBJ2-1,-,CSVDRQGAYNEQFF,TGCAGCGTTGATCGGCAGGGGGCCTACAATGAGCAGTTCTTC
TRBV12-5,-,TRBJ2-7,-,CASGLDQGRYRSYEQYF,TGTGCTAGTGGTTTAGATCAGGGCCGATACCGGTCCTACGAGCAGTACTTC
TRBV9,TRBD2,TRBJ2-2,-,CASSVATEWGGAGELFF,TGTGCCAGCAGCGTAGCTACGGAATGGGGGGGGGCCGGGGAGCTGTTTTTT
TRBV9,TRBD1,TRBJ1-3,-,CASSVGQANSGNTIYF,TGTGCCAGCAGCGTCGGACAGGCCAATTCTGGAAACACCATATATTTT
TRBV11-1,-,TRBJ2-1,-,CASSLAGSYNEQFF,TGTGCCAGCAGCTTAGCGGGGTCCTACAATGAGCAGTTCTTC
TRBV18,-,TRBJ1-5,-,CASSLIKGQPQHF,TGTGCCAGCTCACTAATAAAAGGTCAGCCCCAGCATTTT
TRBV28,-,TRBJ1-5,-,CASSLGFNQPQHF,TGTGCCAGCAGTTTGGGTTTCAATCAGCCCCAGCATTTT
TRBV7-2,-,TRBJ2-7,-,CASSQGRNAPQYF,TGTGCCAGCAGCCAAGGGAGGAACGCACCGCAGTACTTC
TRBV7-2,TRBD1,TRBJ1-4,-,CASRETGTNEKLFF,TGTGCCAGCAGAGAGACAGGGACTAATGAAAAACTGTTTTTT
TRBV6-6,-,TRBJ2-7,-,CASSYSRAGAEEQYF,TGTGCCAGCAGTTACTCGAGGGCAGGGGCTGAGGAGCAGTACTTC
TRBV15,-,TRBJ2-3,-,CATSRAPPDPSRDTQYF,TGTGCCACCAGCAGAGCGCCCCCGGACCCATCCAGAGATACGCAGTATTTT
TRBV5-1,-,TRBJ1-2,few,CASSGINYGYTF,TGCGCCAGCAGCGGAATTAACTATGGCTACACCTTC
TRBV6-1,-,TRBJ2-5,-,CASREGLRETQYF,TGTGCCAGCAGAGAGGGATTGCGGGAGACCCAGTACTTC
TRBV7-3,-,TRBJ2-1,-,CASSSSGPHNEQFF,TGTGCCAGCAGCTCCTCCGGCCCTCACAATGAGCAGTTCTTC
TRBV6-5,-,TRBJ2-1,-,CASSPSERYNEQFF,TGTGCCAGCAGTCCTAGCGAACGTTACAATGAGCAGTTCTTC
TRBV12-5,-,TRBJ2-7,-,CASGLRLLRVFSYEQYF,TGTGCTAGTGGTCTCAGGTTATTGAGGGTTTTCTCCTACGAGCAGTACTTC
TRBV15,TRBD1,TRBJ2-4,-,CATSTLRGQGARLAKNIQYF,TGTGCCACCAGCACACTGAGGGGACAGGGGGCGCGACTAGCCAAAAACATTCAGTACTTC
TRBV28,-,TRBJ1-5,-,CASSSWEGSNQPQHF,TGTGCCAGCAGTTCTTGGGAGGGTAGCAATCAGCCCCAGCATTTT
TRBV30,TRBD1,TRBJ1-1,few,CALRGRVSEAFF,TGTGCCCTAAGGGGGCGCGTATCTGAAGCTTTCTTT
TRBV5-1,TRBD2,TRBJ2-3,-,CASSFLREGGVDTQYF,TGCGCCAGCAGCTTTTTACGGGAGGGCGGTGTAGATACGCAGTATTTT
TRBV14,TRBD1,TRBJ2-3,-,CASSGTGKADTQYF,TGTGCCAGCTCCGGGACAGGGAAAGCAGATACGCAGTATTTT
TRBV10-3,TRBD1,TRBJ1-3,-,CAISTGESSGNTIYF,TGTGCCATCAGTACAGGGGAAAGCTCTGGAAACACCATATATTTT
TRBV28,-,TRBJ2-2,-,CASTQLGTGELFF,TGTGCCAGCACCCAGTTAGGCACCGGGGAGCTGTTTTTT
TRBV28,TRBD1,TRBJ1-1,-,CASTPGTAHEAFF,TGTGCCAGCACCCCCGGGACAGCCCATGAAGCTTTCTTT
TRBV7-3,-,TRBJ2-1,-,CASSSRSMGEQFF,TGTGCCAGCAGCTCCCGCTCCATGGGTGAGCAGTTCTTC